This T cell receptor beta chain was identified during a study of OX40 agonist ivuxolimab in advanced cancers. The V gene's germline CDR1 is LNHDA and CDR2 SQIVND (reference sequence). The CDR3 runs 16 residues. The ends were cut back, 3 bases at V and 2 bases at J, with 14 bases in the middle. The repertoire was sequenced with immunoSEQ multiplex PCR; TCRdb's copy has only in-frame clones and lacks some. The sample records about 89,000 clones, approximately 91% being singletons. The genes are TRBV19 and TRBJ1-3; D remains ambiguous. Sample: CD4+ or CD8+ T cells sorted from blood, taken in a trial of the OX40 agonist ivuxolimab. This sequence was found in an adult with an advanced solid tumor such as melanoma, head and neck, liver or kidney cancer. The CDR3 reads CASSMPFTLAGNTIYF. The CDR3 DNA is TGTGCCAGTAGTATGCCGTTCACTTTAGCTGGAAACACCATATATTTT.